This passage covers 2 T cell receptor beta chains from one sample sequenced in a study of breast tumors, draining lymph nodes, adjacent tissues. Axillary draining lymph nodes of breast cancer patients supplied the node samples. TCRdb independently ran MiXCR on the multiplex PCR reads; one entry per CDR3 protein. The table includes over 200,000 distinct CDR3 sequences, under 40% detected once. The specimen sequenced was axillary lymph node tissue. All receptors derive from a female donor with breast cancer. Some clones in this sample may be carry-over from other donors' samples.

The chain has TRBV6-5 and TRBJ2-2; tentatively, D is TRBD2 (6 bases). Trimming took 6 bases from V and 5 from J, leaving 22 bases between them. CDR3 length: 17 residues. Germline V gene sequence: CDR1 MNHEY, CDR2 SVGAGI. CDR3 in amino acids: CASRGMALGGRTGELFF. The CDR3 DNA sequence: TGTGCCAGCAGGGGAATGGCACTCGGGGGAAGGACCGGGGAGCTGTTTTTT.

Ten or more counts support this clonotype. V and J are TRBV20-1 and TRBJ2-5; 7 nucleotides match TRBD2. The CDR3 has 13 amino acids. V lost 3 bases to trimming and J lost 4 bases; unmatched junction nucleotides: 5. Germline V gene lookup returns CDR1 DFQATT and CDR2 SNEGSKA (reference sequence). The CDR3 nucleotides read TGCAGTGCTAGCGGACTAGTCGGAGAGACCCAGTACTTC. It yields the protein CSASGLVGETQYF.